This passage covers 27 T cell receptor beta chains from one sample sequenced in a study of blood T cell repertoires in COVID-19. Clones were read by immunoSEQ multiplex PCR, and TCRdb kept only the in-frame ones, dropping some. This table has about 95,000 clones, 80% to 90% appearing once. The sequencing sample was made of peripheral blood. These receptors were obtained from a man at least 80 years old with COVID-19, enrolled during active disease.

The V call is TRBV19, the J call TRBJ2-2, with D possibly being TRBD2 (6 bases). The CDR3 runs 15 residues. In germline, CDR1 is LNHDA, CDR2 SQIVND (reference sequence). Trimming left V 5 bases short and J 4 bases short, with 14 bases between. CDR3 coding DNA: TGTGCCAGTAGTGAGGGGACGGGGGTCACCGGGGAGCTGTTTTTT. Translation: CASSEGTGVTGELFF.

The rearrangement joins TRBV7-9 to TRBJ1-1; TRBD1 agrees at 8 bases. V lost 5 bases to trimming and J lost 1 base; unmatched junction nucleotides: 3. Germline values: CDR1 SEHNR, CDR2 FQNEAQ (reference sequence). This CDR3 contains 14 residues. The CDR3 coding sequence is TGTGCCAGCAGCGCGGGACAGGAGAACACTGAAGCTTTCTTT. This gives the protein CASSAGQENTEAFF.

The chain couples TRBV27 to TRBJ2-1, with 9 bases matching TRBD2. CDR3 length: 16 amino acids. Germline lookup yields CDR1 MNHEY and CDR2 SMNVEV (reference sequence). J gave up 7 bases and V 5 bases, and 12 bases lay outside the gene matches. The CDR3 coding sequence is TGTGCCAGCAGTCTTAGACTAGCGGTGCTTATGAATGAGCAGTTCTTC. Protein product: CASSLRLAVLMNEQFF.

V gene TRBV30 combines with J gene TRBJ2-5; D is undetermined. V lost 0 bases to trimming and J lost 1 base, with 3 bases between them. Germline assignment: CDR1 GTSNPN and CDR2 SVGIG (reference sequence). The CDR3 has 12 amino acids. This chain's CDR3 is CAWSVFQETQYF. Here the CDR3 DNA reads TGTGCCTGGAGTGTCTTCCAAGAGACCCAGTACTTC.

The CDR3 sequence: CASSATVNTEAFF. In DNA, the CDR3 is TGTGCCAGCAGCGCGACAGTGAACACTGAAGCTTTCTTT. The chain recombines TRBV6-4 with TRBJ1-1, with D possibly being TRBD1 (5 bases). The germline V gene has CDR1 MRHNA and CDR2 SNTAGT. The CDR3 covers 13 residues. V lost 6 bases to trimming and J lost 0 bases, with 8 bases between them.

The rearrangement joins TRBV2 to TRBJ2-1; D unresolved. The germline gives CDR1 SNHLY, CDR2 FYNNEI. The CDR3 contains 15 residues. Trimming shortened V by 3 bases and J by 6 bases, and 15 bases separated the two germline ends. The CDR3: CASSDGRRVPNEQFF. The CDR3 DNA sequence: TGTGCCAGCAGTGACGGTCGACGGGTACCCAATGAGCAGTTCTTC. Filled out from reference TRBV2 and TRBJ2-1, the complete variable domain reads EPEVTQTPSHQVTQMGQEVILRCVPISNHLYFYWYRQILGQKVEFLVSFYNNEISEKSEIFDDQFSVERPDGSNFTLKIRSTKLEDSAMYFCASSDGRRVPNEQFFGPGTRLTVL.

The chain links TRBV5-4 to TRBJ2-2; the match to TRBD1 covers 7 bases. With V trimmed by 0 bases and J by 4 bases, 6 bases remained unmatched. This CDR3 is built from 16 residues. Germline lookup yields CDR1 SGHNT and CDR2 YYREEE (reference sequence). CDR3 DNA sequence: TGTGCCAGCAGCTTGGTGAGGGGGCTAGGCACCGGGGAGCTGTTTTTT. Translated, it gives CASSLVRGLGTGELFF.

V usage is TRBV4-1 and J usage is TRBJ2-7; D might be TRBD2 (6 bases). The CDR3 consists of 14 residues. Germline V CDR1 and CDR2: MGHRA, YSYEKL. V was trimmed by 4 bases and J by 2 bases, leaving 12 bases between them. This CDR3 is CASSPGTDPYEQYF. DNA of the CDR3: TGCGCCAGCAGCCCCGGGACTGACCCCTACGAGCAGTACTTC.

J is TRBJ2-7 and V is TRBV6-5; 8 positions agree with TRBD2. Germline CDR1 and CDR2: MNHEY and SVGAGI. The CDR3 has 15 residues. The V and J ends lost 5 bases and 2 bases, in that order; junction bases with no gene match: 8. This chain's CDR3 is CASSNPGLVPYEQYF. The CDR3 nucleotides are TGTGCCAGCAGTAACCCGGGACTAGTACCCTACGAGCAGTACTTC.

Details on this clone: Its ends do not fully match the called genes, so a read error is possible. V gene TRBV7-2 combines with J gene TRBJ1-6; TRBD1 agrees at 7 bases. Germline values: CDR1 SGHTA, CDR2 FQGNSA. The CDR3 totals 16 residues. Here the CDR3 DNA reads TGTGCCAGCAGCTCGACAGGGTCGCCCTACAATTCACCCCTCCACTTT. It is translated as CASSSTGSPYNSPLHF.

Worth noting for this clone: Relative to the germline gene, one junction end is altered; a read error may explain this. This chain links TRBV29-1 with TRBJ2-7; no reliable D call. The CDR3 consists of 12 residues. Germline V gene data show CDR1 as SQVTM and CDR2 as ANQGSEA. Written as DNA, the CDR3 is TGCAGCGTTCAAGACGCTACCTACGAGCAGTACTTC. Its translation is CSVQDATYEQYF.

The chain combines TRBV11-2 with TRBJ1-2; D is unclear. Germline CDR1 and CDR2: SGHAT and FQNNGV. The CDR3 contains 12 residues. V was pared by 0 bases and J by 6 bases, with 5 bases between. The CDR3 region is CASSLEADGYTF. Here the CDR3 DNA reads TGTGCCAGCAGCTTAGAAGCCGATGGCTACACCTTC.

The CDR3 nucleotides are TGTGCCAGCAGCCAAGCCTCCGGCAGGGGGAGAGAGACCCAGTACTTC. It encodes CASSQASGRGRETQYF. V usage is TRBV14 and J usage is TRBJ2-5, with 7 bases aligning to TRBD1. V lost 1 base, J lost 4 bases, and 9 bases stayed unmatched. CDR1 and CDR2 from the germline V gene are SGHDN and FVKESK. This CDR3 is built from 16 residues.

This chain connects TRBV5-1 to TRBJ2-3; TRBD2 agrees at 12 bases. The germline V gene has CDR1 SGHRS and CDR2 YFSETQ. The J segment lost 6 bases and the V segment lost 0 bases, leaving 8 bases of the junction unmatched. This CDR3 spans 17 amino acids. Written as DNA, the CDR3 is TGCGCCAGCAGCTTGGACCCTAGCGGGAGGGCGGGCGATACGCAGTATTTT. Encoded protein: CASSLDPSGRAGDTQYF.

This clone occurred a few times. The chain carries TRBV7-2 and TRBJ2-7; TRBD1 matches 9 bases. Trimming cost V 5 bases and J 3 bases; bases outside gene matches: 8. Per germline, CDR1 SGHTA and CDR2 FQGNSA. The CDR3 is 15 residues long. In DNA form, the CDR3 reads TGTGCCAGCAGCCGTCCCGGACAGGGGTACTACGAGCAGTACTTC. It specifies CASSRPGQGYYEQYF.

J is TRBJ2-7 and V is TRBV28; D remains unclear. The CDR3 runs 13 residues. Germline values: CDR1 MDHEN, CDR2 SYDVKM. V lost 8 bases to trimming and J lost 3 bases, with 14 bases between them. Written as DNA, the CDR3 is TGTGCCAGCTGCGGCCCTTTGAGCTACGAGCAGTACTTC. Residues: CASCGPLSYEQYF.

V is TRBV5-1 and J is TRBJ2-3, with 8 nucleotides matching TRBD1. This CDR3 region has 15 residues. Trimming took 0 bases from V and 0 from J; bases not matched to a gene: 0. Looked up from germline, CDR1 is SGHRS and CDR2 is YFSETQ. The CDR3 is CASSLGDRSTDTQYF. The CDR3 bases are TGCGCCAGCAGCTTGGGGGACAGGAGCACAGATACGCAGTATTTT.

The CDR3: CSVGLARNEQFF. Here the CDR3 DNA reads TGCAGCGTTGGTCTCGCTAGGAATGAGCAGTTCTTC. This chain uses TRBV29-1 with TRBJ2-1; D call uncertain. With 4 bases removed from V and 7 bases from J, the gap between germline ends came to 11 bases. This CDR3 has 12 amino acids. Germline V lookup: CDR1 SQVTM, CDR2 ANQGSEA.

This clone has just a few counts. Other DNA sequences in this specimen translate into the identical CDR3. This chain uses TRBV30 with TRBJ1-1; D call uncertain. V lost 4 bases and J lost 4, with 7 bases in between. Germline V gene data show CDR1 as GTSNPN and CDR2 as SVGIG (reference sequence). CDR3 length: 11 residues. The CDR3 region has the DNA TGTGCCTGGAACCGAGGCACTGAAGCTTTCTTT. Amino acid sequence: CAWNRGTEAFF.

The rearrangement joins TRBV24-1 to TRBJ1-5; TRBD1 agrees at 9 bases. This CDR3 has 15 residues. CDR1 is KGHDR, CDR2 SFDVKD, per germline. V was clipped by 5 bases and J by 3 bases; unmatched bases: 4. The CDR3 DNA reads as TGTGCCACCAGTGGGGGACAGGGAATCAATCAGCCCCAGCATTTT. It translates to CATSGGQGINQPQHF.

This sequence joins TRBV9 and TRBJ1-5, with 7 bases identical to TRBD1. This CDR3 has 15 amino acids. Germline V gene sequence: CDR1 SGDLS, CDR2 YYNGEE. V lost 0 bases and J lost 4; bases outside the gene matches: 4. The CDR3 DNA is TGTGCCAGCAGCGTAGGGGACAGCCGTAATCAGCCCCAGCATTTT. Encoded protein: CASSVGDSRNQPQHF.

This chain uses TRBV6-5 with TRBJ1-2, with 7 bases lining up with TRBD1. The CDR3 has 15 amino acids. The germline V gene encodes CDR1 MNHEY and CDR2 SVGAGI. J lost 0 bases, V lost 2 bases, and 3 bases had no gene match. The CDR3: CASSYATGSNYGYTF. The CDR3 DNA reads as TGTGCCAGCAGTTACGCGACAGGGTCTAACTATGGCTACACCTTC.

The chain employs TRBV29-1 and TRBJ2-3, with TRBD2 identical over 9 bases. The CDR3 is made up of 13 amino acids. Trimming at V came to 7 bases and at J to 4 bases, leaving 6 bases not matched to a gene. Germline CDR1 reads SQVTM; CDR2 reads ANQGSEA. DNA for the CDR3: TGCAGCGCGACGGGACTAGCATCAGATACGCAGTATTTT. This gives the protein CSATGLASDTQYF.

The chain carries TRBV9 and TRBJ1-1; 8 bases fit TRBD1. Germline V lookup: CDR1 SGDLS, CDR2 YYNGEE. CDR3 length: 15 residues. Trimming at V came to 4 bases and at J to 1 base, leaving 6 bases not matched to a gene. As DNA, the CDR3 is TGTGCCAGCAGCACACGGACAGGGCAGAACACTGAAGCTTTCTTT. This gives the protein CASSTRTGQNTEAFF.

On this clone: A junction end diverges from the germline sequence, so it may reflect a read error. V gene TRBV5-1 combines with J gene TRBJ2-2; the match to TRBD2 covers 8 bases. The CDR3 covers 15 residues. Germline values: CDR1 SGHRS, CDR2 YFSETQ. The CDR3 loop reads CASSGLAGNNGELFF. CDR3 nucleotides: TGCGCCAGCAGTGGGCTAGCGGGTAACAACGGGGAGCTGTTTTTT. Full variable domain (rest looked up from reference TRBV5-1 and TRBJ2-2): KAGVTQTPRYLIKTRGQQVTLSCSPISGHRSVSWYQQTPGQGLQFLFEYFSETQRNKGNFPGRFSGRQFSNSRSEMNVSTLELGDSALYLCASSGLAGNNGELFFGEGSRLTVL.

The V call is TRBV28, the J call TRBJ2-1, with 9 bases identical to TRBD1. V trimming: 5 bases; J trimming: 7 bases; junction bases outside the gene matches: 9. Germline V gene sequence: CDR1 MDHEN, CDR2 SYDVKM. CDR3 size: 15 residues. In DNA, the CDR3 is TGTGCCAGCAGTCGAGACAGGGGGGGTAGAAATGAGCAGTTCTTC. Translated, it gives CASSRDRGGRNEQFF.

The chain recombines TRBV18 with TRBJ1-1; no clear D gene. The CDR3 contains 13 residues. Between the trimmed V and J ends, which lost 7 bases and 0 bases, there was a span of 9 bases. The germline V gene encodes CDR1 KGHSH and CDR2 LQKENI. DNA for the CDR3: TGTGCCAGCTACCGGGATTTGAACACTGAAGCTTTCTTT. This sequence encodes CASYRDLNTEAFF. Full variable domain (outside the CDR3, taken from reference TRBV18 and TRBJ1-1): NAGVMQNPRHLVRRRGQEARLRCSPMKGHSHVYWYRQLPEEGLKFMVYLQKENIIDESGMPKERFSAEFPKEGPSILRIQQVVRGDSAAYFCASYRDLNTEAFFGQGTRLTVV.